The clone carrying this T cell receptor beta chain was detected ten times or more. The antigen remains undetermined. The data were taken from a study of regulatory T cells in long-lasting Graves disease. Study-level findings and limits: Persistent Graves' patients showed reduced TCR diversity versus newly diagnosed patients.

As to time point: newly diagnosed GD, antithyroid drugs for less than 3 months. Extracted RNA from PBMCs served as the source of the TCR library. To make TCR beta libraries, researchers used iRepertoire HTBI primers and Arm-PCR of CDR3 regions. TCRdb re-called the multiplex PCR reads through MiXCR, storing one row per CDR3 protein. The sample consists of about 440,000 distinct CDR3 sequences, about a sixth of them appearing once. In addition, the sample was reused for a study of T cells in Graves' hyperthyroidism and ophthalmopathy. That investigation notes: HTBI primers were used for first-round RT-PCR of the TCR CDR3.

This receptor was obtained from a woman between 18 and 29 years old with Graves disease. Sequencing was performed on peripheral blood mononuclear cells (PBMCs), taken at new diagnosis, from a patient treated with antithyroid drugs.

CDR3 region: CASSFRLGDTDTQYF. The DNA of the CDR3 is TGTGCCAGCAGCTTTAGACTCGGGGACACAGATACGCAGTATTTT. V and J are TRBV7-2 and TRBJ2-3; perhaps TRBD2 as D (5 bases). This CDR3 region has 15 residues. V lost 3 bases to trimming and J lost 2 bases, with 12 bases between them. Germline CDR1 is SGHTA and CDR2 is FQGNSA.